Included here is one TCR beta chain sequence, with context. In the source study's methods: It was from reference gene primer amplification that nucleated cell counts were estimated. Clones were sequenced by immunoSEQ multiplex PCR, and TCRdb holds only the in-frame ones, with some missing. That table gives V, J and clone size, and the DNA gave D and trimming. The sample contains 200,000 or so clones, 84% of which appear only once. This sample is drawn from a study of blood T cell repertoires in COVID-19. For the study at large: Whether acute or convalescent, the COVID-19 samples came from the United States, Italy and Spain.

The receptor comes from a young man with active or convalescent COVID-19. Input material: peripheral blood.

CDR3 amino acids: CASSPFTDTQYF. The CDR3 nucleotides read TGTGCCAGCAGCCCGTTCACAGATACGCAGTATTTT. The chain recombines TRBV14 with TRBJ2-3; D is unresolved. This CDR3 has 12 residues. V lost 4 bases, J lost 2 bases, and 4 bases lay in between. Germline loops: CDR1 SGHDN, CDR2 FVKESK. Full variable domain (outside the CDR3, taken from reference TRBV14 and TRBJ2-3): EAGVTQFPSHSVIEKGQTVTLRCDPISGHDNLYWYRRVMGKEIKFLLHFVKESKQDESGMPNNRFLAERTGGTYSTLKVQPAELEDSGVYFCASSPFTDTQYFGPGTRLTVL.